This T cell receptor (beta chain) was sequenced for a study of cytomegalovirus exposure and HLA in healthy donors. The study, taken as a whole, reports: Reported results showed that the classifier diagnosed cytomegalovirus status with high specificity and sensitivity. Earlier analysis found most TCR beta V segments productive about 87% or about 30% of the time. Donors were assumed by presence/absence analyses to have roughly uniform sequencing depth.

The CDR3 sequence is 15 residues long. Germline V gene lookup returns CDR1 LNHDA and CDR2 SQIVND (reference sequence). V dropped 7 bases and J dropped 0 bases, with 13 bases sitting between them. In the PCR, 60 Vbeta and 13 Jbeta primers were used. Using immunoSEQ multiplex PCR, the repertoire was profiled, and TCRdb retains in-frame clones only, with some absent. The top ten clones hold around 2% of a sample with about 91,000 clones, roughly 67% of them seen once. To note about this clone: Its antigen is still unknown.

This receptor was obtained from a human donor in good health. V usage is TRBV19 and J usage is TRBJ1-5; D ambiguous. The sequencing sample was made of PBMCs. CDR3 bases: TGTGCCAGTACGCCAAGAACCTATAGCAATCAGCCCCAGCATTTT. Amino acid sequence: CASTPRTYSNQPQHF. Looking up the rest from reference TRBV19 and TRBJ1-5 gives the full variable domain: DGGITQSPKYLFRKEGQNVTLSCEQNLNHDAMYWYRQDPGQGLRLIYYSQIVNDFQKGDIAEGYSVSREKKESFPLTVTSAQKNPTAFYLCASTPRTYSNQPQHFGDGTRLSIL.